This record covers a single T cell receptor beta chain. The data were obtained in a study of blood T cell repertoires in COVID-19. This table comes from immunoSEQ multiplex PCR, and its TCRdb copy is limited to in-frame clones, with some not included. The sample has some 290,000 clones, 81% seen once. V lost 5 bases to trimming and J lost 5 bases, with 15 bases between them. CDR3 size: 14 residues. Germline V lookup: CDR1 LNHDA, CDR2 SQIVND (reference sequence). Sequenced: peripheral blood. The TCR sequence derives from a woman in her sixties or seventies with active or convalescent COVID-19. The chain has TRBV19 and TRBJ2-5; D unresolved. The CDR3 is CASSVTPWWETQYF. CDR3 sequence (DNA): TGTGCCAGTAGTGTGACACCATGGTGGGAGACCCAGTACTTC.